These 18 T cell receptor beta chains came from one sample sequenced in a study of T-cell memory formation after mild COVID-19 (dated by TCRdb to about 2021). Library creation used 5' RACE. The sequencer was an Illumina NovaSeq 6000. TCRdb reanalyzed the raw reads on its own, using fastp at Q25 for trimming and MiXCR for clone calling, and kept in-frame beta chains. Each CDR3 protein appears once, grouped with its most common genes and DNA. This sample gives roughly 250,000 distinct CDR3 sequences in total; over 15% of them show up just once. Under 25% of the sample is taken by the ten largest. Source material: PBMCs or a T cell subset sorted from them (not recorded which). The origin of the receptors is a man in his late teens or twenties who had mild COVID-19 (a few samples of this study predate the infection). The sample titles of this study are shuffled in the database, so cell type and time point are left out; the donor was told from shared clones.

V and J are TRBV5-1 and TRBJ2-3; 7 nucleotides match TRBD1. The CDR3 covers 16 residues. The ends lost 0 bases at V and 0 bases at J; junction bases unmatched: 4. Germline values: CDR1 SGHRS, CDR2 YFSETQ. CDR3 DNA sequence: TGCGCCAGCAGCTTGGCCCGGGACAGTAGCACAGATACGCAGTATTTT. It translates to CASSLARDSSTDTQYF.

This clonotype was picked up a small number of times. This chain links TRBV27 with TRBJ2-2; D is perhaps TRBD1 (6 bases). This CDR3 is 16 amino acids long. Per the germline V gene, CDR1 is MNHEY and CDR2 is SMNVEV (reference sequence). V dropped 5 bases and J dropped 0 bases, with 13 bases sitting between them. The CDR3 coding sequence is TGTGCCAGCAGTCCCCGGGACATAGCGAACACCGGGGAGCTGTTTTTT. This sequence encodes CASSPRDIANTGELFF.

The CDR3 DNA reads TGTGCCAGCAGCTTCTGGGACCTTGAAGCTTTCTTT. Protein: CASSFWDLEAFF. The chain combines TRBV5-6 with TRBJ1-1, with D possibly TRBD1 on 5 matching bases. CDR3 length equals 12 residues. V lost 2 bases and J lost 7, with 9 bases in between. Per the germline V gene, CDR1 is SGHDT and CDR2 is YYEEEE.

The chain carries TRBV6-5 and TRBJ2-7; tentative D call: TRBD2 (6 bases). The CDR3 covers 15 residues. Deletions cut 0 bases from V and 0 bases from J, with 9 bases between. Germline V gives CDR1 MNHEY, CDR2 SVGAGI. The CDR3 DNA is TGTGCCAGCAGTTACTCGACGGGAGCCTCCTACGAGCAGTACTTC. Protein product: CASSYSTGASYEQYF.

This chain joins TRBV6-1 and TRBJ2-3, with D perhaps matching TRBD2 (6 bases). The CDR3 length is 14 residues. Per germline, CDR1 MNHNS and CDR2 SASEGT. Deletions cut 8 bases from V and 5 bases from J, with 17 bases between. The CDR3 loop reads CASPSTTGRDTQYF. The CDR3 DNA follows: TGTGCCAGCCCTAGCACAACCGGGAGAGATACGCAGTATTTT.

This clonotype was observed a few times. J is TRBJ2-3 and V is TRBV10-2; 8 nucleotides match TRBD2. The germline V gene encodes CDR1 WSHSY and CDR2 SAAADI. Trimming removed 6 bases from V and 4 bases from J; junction bases left unmatched: 6. This CDR3 region has 14 residues. The CDR3 DNA reads as TGCGCCAGCAGGATCGGGGGGGCCTCAGATACGCAGTATTTT. Its protein product is CASRIGGASDTQYF.

This CDR3 reads CASSYGRVTGELFF. The CDR3 DNA reads TGTGCCAGCAGTTACGGCAGGGTCACCGGGGAGCTGTTTTTT. This chain links TRBV6-2 or TRBV6-3 with TRBJ2-2; tentative D call: TRBD1 (5 bases). The V gene's germline CDR1 is MNHEY and CDR2 SVGEGT. The ends were cut back, 2 bases at V and 4 bases at J, with 8 bases in the middle. This CDR3 is built from 14 residues.

This clonotype was counted only a few times. Mismatch with germline at one junction end may stem from a read error. The rearrangement uses TRBV4-1 and TRBJ1-2; no reliable D call. CDR1 MGHRA and CDR2 YSYEKL come from the germline V gene. This CDR3 is built from 16 residues. The CDR3 DNA is TGCGCCGGCAGCCCGCAAGGTGGCGATTACAACTATGGCTACACCTTC. Translating it yields CAGSPQGGDYNYGYTF.

This clonotype was detected a few times. The chain combines TRBV29-1 with TRBJ2-5; 12 bases match TRBD2. The germline CDR1 and CDR2 sequences are SQVTM and ANQGSEA. The V gene end was trimmed by 6 bases and the J gene end by 5 bases; junction bases not matched to a gene: 13. The CDR3 runs to 16 residues. CDR3 coding DNA: TGCAGCGTCTCCCAGACTAGCGGGGGCCAGGGGGAGACCCAGTACTTC. Translating gives CSVSQTSGGQGETQYF.

This clonotype appeared many times. The V and J genes are TRBV6-2 or TRBV6-3 and TRBJ2-7; tentative D call: TRBD1 (5 bases). The CDR3 extends over 13 amino acids. Germline-derived CDR1 and CDR2 are MNHEY and SVGEGT. V was shortened by 4 bases and J by 4 bases, with 11 bases between the two germline ends. The CDR3 DNA reads TGTGCCAGCAGTTCTCGTCAGGGATACGAGCAGTACTTC. It encodes CASSSRQGYEQYF.

The CDR3 DNA sequence: TGTGCCAGCAGTCGCCCGGGGGCCTACAATGAGCAGTTCTTC. Amino acid sequence: CASSRPGAYNEQFF. The chain has TRBV6-6 and TRBJ2-1; D might be TRBD2 (6 bases). The CDR3 covers 14 residues. Looked up from germline, CDR1 is MNHNY and CDR2 is SVGAGI (reference sequence). V was shortened by 5 bases and J by 2 bases, with 10 bases between the two germline ends.

The sample holds a few counts of this clonotype. The chain is built from TRBV12-3 or TRBV12-4 and TRBJ1-2; the D gene is possibly TRBD1 (6 bases). This CDR3 has 13 amino acids. V gave up 2 bases and J gave up 7 bases, with 11 bases separating them. CDR3 coding DNA: TGTGCCAGCAGTTTACGCCAGGGGCCTGGCTACACCTTC. Its protein is CASSLRQGPGYTF.

This clonotype was detected ten times or more. The rearrangement joins TRBV12-3 or TRBV12-4 to TRBJ1-4; TRBD1 matches at 8 bases. The V and J ends lost 5 bases and 8 bases, in that order; junction bases with no gene match: 4. The CDR3 consists of 13 residues. The CDR3 sequence: CASSSQGAEKLFF. Written as DNA, the CDR3 is TGTGCCAGCAGTAGTCAGGGGGCGGAAAAACTGTTTTTT.

In this sample, this clonotype turned up many times. The chain joins TRBV20-1 to TRBJ2-3; 11 bases match TRBD2. Germline CDR1 reads DFQATT; CDR2 reads SNEGSKA (reference sequence). Trimming removed 5 bases from V and 2 bases from J; junction bases left unmatched: 6. This CDR3 contains 15 residues. This chain's CDR3 is CSAPLAGGLTDTQYF. CDR3 nucleotides: TGCAGTGCTCCGCTAGCGGGGGGACTCACAGATACGCAGTATTTT.

V usage is TRBV5-6 and J usage is TRBJ2-7, with D possibly matching TRBD1 (6 bases). V lost 0 bases and J 2 bases, leaving 6 bases between the germline ends. The CDR3 is 13 residues long. CDR1 SGHDT and CDR2 YYEEEE come from the germline V gene. The CDR3 nucleotides read TGTGCCAGCAGCTTGGGGGACACCTACGAGCAGTACGTC. It translates to CASSLGDTYEQYV.

The chain links TRBV1 to TRBJ1-1. TRBV1 is a pseudogene locus. This CDR3 comprises 14 residues. As DNA, the CDR3 is TGCACCAGCAGCCGTAGCCTTAATAACAATGACATGCGCTTT. As protein: CTSSRSLNNNDMRF.

The genes are TRBV9 and TRBJ2-1; the D is unclear. V lost 0 bases and J 9 bases, leaving 10 bases between the germline ends. The germline V gene has CDR1 SGDLS and CDR2 YYNGEE. This CDR3 is 13 amino acids long. The CDR3 loop is CASSVGPVGEQFF. The CDR3 DNA follows: TGTGCCAGCAGCGTAGGTCCCGTTGGTGAGCAGTTCTTC.

The J gene is TRBJ2-7, the V gene TRBV7-6; no definite D call. The V gene's germline CDR1 is SGHVS and CDR2 FNYEAQ. Trimming stripped 2 bases from V and 0 bases from J, with 8 bases between. The CDR3 extends over 14 amino acids. Here the CDR3 reads CASSLSGFSYEQYF. As DNA, the CDR3 is TGTGCCAGCAGCTTAAGTGGGTTCTCCTACGAGCAGTACTTC.